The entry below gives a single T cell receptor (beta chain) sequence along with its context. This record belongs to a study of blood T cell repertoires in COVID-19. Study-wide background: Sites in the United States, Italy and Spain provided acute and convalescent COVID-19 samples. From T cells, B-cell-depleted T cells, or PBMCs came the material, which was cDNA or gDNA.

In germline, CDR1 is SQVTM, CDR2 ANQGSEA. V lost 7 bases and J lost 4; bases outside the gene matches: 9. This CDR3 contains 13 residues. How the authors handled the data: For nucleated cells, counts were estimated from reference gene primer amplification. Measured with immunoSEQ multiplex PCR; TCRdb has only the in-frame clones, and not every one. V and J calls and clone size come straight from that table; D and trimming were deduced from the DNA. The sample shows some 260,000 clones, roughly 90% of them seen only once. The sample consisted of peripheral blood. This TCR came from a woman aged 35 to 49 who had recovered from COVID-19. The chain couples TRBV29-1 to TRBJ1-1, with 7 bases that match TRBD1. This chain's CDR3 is CSGRQGSSTEAFF. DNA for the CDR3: TGCAGCGGGAGACAGGGTTCGAGCACTGAAGCTTTCTTT.